This T cell receptor beta chain was captured in a study of early T cells in non-severe SARS-CoV-2 infection. Study-wide points: Matching results from VDJdb favored anti-spike CD8 responses, leaving private and CD4 specificities undetected.

Concerning this clonotype itself: The antigen is undetermined.

TCRdb re-derived calls from the 5' RACE reads in MiXCR, one entry per CDR3 protein. Among about 37,000 distinct CDR3 sequences listed, around 8% were seen once. The sequence was collected from an adult who was a healthcare worker with PCR-confirmed SARS-CoV-2 infection or an uninfected control (not recorded which). The material was whole blood, obtained at baseline.

CDR3 loop: CASSPYVGFFTDTQYF. CDR3 nucleotide sequence: TGTGCCAGCAGCCCGTATGTCGGGTTCTTCACAGATACGCAGTATTTT. This chain links TRBV3-2 with TRBJ2-3. TRBV3-2 is shown as a pseudogene. The CDR3 has 16 amino acids.